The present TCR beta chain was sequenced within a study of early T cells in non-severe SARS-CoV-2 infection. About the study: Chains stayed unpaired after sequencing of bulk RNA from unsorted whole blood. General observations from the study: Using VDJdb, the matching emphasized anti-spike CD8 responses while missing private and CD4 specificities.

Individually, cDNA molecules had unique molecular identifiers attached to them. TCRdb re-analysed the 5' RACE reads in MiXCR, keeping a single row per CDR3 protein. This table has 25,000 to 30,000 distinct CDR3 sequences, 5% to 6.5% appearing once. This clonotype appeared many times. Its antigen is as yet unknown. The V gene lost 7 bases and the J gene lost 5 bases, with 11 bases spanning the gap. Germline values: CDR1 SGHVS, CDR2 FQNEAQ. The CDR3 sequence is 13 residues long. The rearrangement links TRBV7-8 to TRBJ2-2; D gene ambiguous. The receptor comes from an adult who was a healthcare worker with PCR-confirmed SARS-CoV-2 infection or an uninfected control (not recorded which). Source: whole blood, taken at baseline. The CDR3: CASMPERTGELFF. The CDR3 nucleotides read TGTGCCAGCATGCCGGAGAGGACCGGGGAGCTGTTTTTT.